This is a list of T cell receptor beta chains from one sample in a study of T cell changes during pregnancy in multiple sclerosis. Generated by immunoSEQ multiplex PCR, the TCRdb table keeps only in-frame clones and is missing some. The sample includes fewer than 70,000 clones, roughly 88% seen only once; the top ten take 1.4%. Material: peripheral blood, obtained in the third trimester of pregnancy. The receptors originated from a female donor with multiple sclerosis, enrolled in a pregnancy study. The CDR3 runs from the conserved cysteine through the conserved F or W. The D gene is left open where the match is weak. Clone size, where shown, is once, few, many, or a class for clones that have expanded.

CASSPGRGRSSEQYF | TGCGCCAGCAGCCCTGGGAGGGGACGGTCTTCCGAGCAGTACTTC | TRBJ2-7 | 15 | once | TRBD2 | TRBV4-1
CASSDSTSGEINEQFF | TGTGCCAGCAGTGACTCGACTAGCGGGGAGATCAATGAGCAGTTCTTC | TRBJ2-1 | 16 | - | TRBD2 | TRBV6-4
CASSLGDRSTDTQYF | TGTGCCAGCAGCTTGGGCGACAGAAGCACAGATACGCAGTATTTT | TRBJ2-3 | 15 | - | - | TRBV7-9
CASSSIGQGRGYTF | TGTGCCAGCAGCTCCATCGGACAGGGTAGGGGCTACACCTTC | TRBJ1-2 | 14 | - | TRBD1 | TRBV7-9
CASSPWGRLSPGNTIYF | TGTGCCAGCAGTCCCTGGGGCCGACTCTCTCCTGGAAACACCATATATTTT | TRBJ1-3 | 17 | - | - | TRBV7-9
CASSFGQGQETQYF | TGTGCCAGCAGTTTCGGACAGGGCCAAGAGACCCAGTACTTC | TRBJ2-5 | 14 | once | TRBD1 | TRBV5-4
CASSLQGDQPQHF | TGTGCCAGCAGTCTACAGGGGGACCAGCCCCAGCATTTT | TRBJ1-5 | 13 | once | TRBD1 | TRBV7-3
CASSVGAGEQYF | TGTGCCAGCAGTGTTGGGGCCGGCGAGCAGTACTTC | TRBJ2-7 | 12 | - | - | TRBV2
CSVEGQGDDSTEAFF | TGCAGCGTTGAAGGGCAGGGGGACGATTCCACTGAAGCTTTCTTT | TRBJ1-1 | 15 | - | TRBD1 | TRBV29-1
CASSEGTGGGPYEQYF | TGTGCCAGCAGTGAAGGTACAGGGGGCGGCCCCTACGAGCAGTACTTC | TRBJ2-7 | 16 | medium-sized | TRBD1 | TRBV6-1
CASSLRAGRYEQYF | TGTGCCAGCAGCTTACGGGCAGGGAGGTACGAGCAGTACTTC | TRBJ2-7 | 14 | few | - | TRBV13
CASSPRITYNNEQFF | TGTGCCAGCAGCCCCCGTATCACGTACAATAATGAGCAGTTCTTC | TRBJ2-1 | 15 | - | - | TRBV7-3
CASSESLGQNSPLHF | TGTGCCAGCAGTGAATCCCTCGGACAGAATTCACCCCTCCACTTT | TRBJ1-6 | 15 | medium-sized | - | TRBV6-1
CASSQVRGREQYF | TGTGCCAGCAGTCAAGTCAGGGGACGCGAGCAGTACTTC | TRBJ2-7 | 13 | - | - | TRBV6-5
CASTGTGGANTEAFF | TGTGCCAGCACCGGGACAGGGGGTGCGAACACTGAAGCTTTCTTT | TRBJ1-1 | 15 | - | TRBD1 | TRBV2
CASSGTSGVSQYF | TGTGCCAGCAGTGGGACTAGCGGGGTGTCCCAGTACTTC | TRBJ2-5 | 13 | - | TRBD2 | TRBV2
CASSFQIGANVLTF | TGCGCCAGCAGCTTCCAGATTGGGGCCAACGTCCTGACTTTC | TRBJ2-6 | 14 | once | - | TRBV5-1
CAHQPTGNGYTF | TGTGCCCACCAACCGACAGGGAATGGCTACACCTTC | TRBJ1-2 | 12 | - | TRBD1 | TRBV30
CASRSTGRNTIYF | TGTGCCAGCAGGTCGACAGGGAGGAACACCATATATTTT | TRBJ1-3 | 13 | few | TRBD1 | TRBV2
CASRGRDYGYTF | TGTGCCAGTAGGGGGCGCGACTATGGCTACACCTTC | TRBJ1-2 | 12 | - | - | TRBV19
CASSTQTGAFEKLFF | TGTGCCAGCAGCACCCAGACAGGGGCTTTTGAAAAACTGTTTTTT | TRBJ1-4 | 15 | - | TRBD1 | TRBV7-9
CASSVVGTRTHEQFF | TGTGCCAGCAGCGTAGTTGGGACTAGGACCCATGAGCAGTTCTTC | TRBJ2-1 | 15 | - | TRBD2 | TRBV9
CASSLDRGASDTQYF | TGCGCCAGCAGTCTAGACAGGGGAGCGTCAGATACGCAGTATTTT | TRBJ2-3 | 15 | once | TRBD1 | TRBV10-2
CASSLVWRAASSGANVLTF | TGCGCCAGCAGCTTGGTCTGGCGGGCAGCTAGCTCTGGGGCCAACGTCCTGACTTTC | TRBJ2-6 | 19 | once | - | TRBV5-1
CASRYTGGNTGELFF | TGTGCCAGCAGATACACAGGGGGCAACACCGGGGAGCTGTTTTTT | TRBJ2-2 | 15 | - | TRBD1 | TRBV11-2
CSPSDRPFTNF | TGCAGTCCTTCGGACAGGCCGTTTACGAATTTT | TRBJ2-3 | 11 | - | TRBD1 | TRBV20-1
CASSPGVPYGYTF | TGTGCCAGCAGCCCCGGGGTACCCTATGGCTACACCTTC | TRBJ1-2 | 13 | few | - | TRBV7-3
CASSLLRGQGNEKLFF | TGCGCCAGCAGCCTCCTCCGCGGACAGGGGAATGAAAAACTGTTTTTT | TRBJ1-4 | 16 | - | TRBD1 | TRBV4-1
CAISQGADSNQPQHF | TGTGCCATTTCACAGGGGGCAGATAGCAATCAGCCCCAGCATTTT | TRBJ1-5 | 15 | - | TRBD1 | TRBV19
CASSLNRGPEAFF | TGTGCCAGCAGCTTGAACAGGGGCCCTGAAGCTTTCTTT | TRBJ1-1 | 13 | once | TRBD1 | TRBV5-6
CASSQGWGGTEAFF | TGCGCCAGCAGCCAAGGGTGGGGCGGCACTGAAGCTTTCTTT | TRBJ1-1 | 14 | - | - | TRBV4-1
CASSPPGQAGGYGYTF | TGTGCCAGCTCACCACCGGGACAGGCCGGGGGATATGGCTACACCTTC | TRBJ1-2 | 16 | - | TRBD1 | TRBV18
CASSLEPGVTEAFF | TGCGCCAGCAGCTTGGAGCCAGGGGTTACTGAAGCTTTCTTT | TRBJ1-1 | 14 | - | - | TRBV5-1
CASRRGGTEAFF | TGCGCCAGCAGGAGGGGAGGGACTGAAGCTTTCTTT | TRBJ1-1 | 12 | - | - | TRBV10-2
CASVRVLGNEQFF | TGCGCCAGCGTCAGGGTGTTAGGCAATGAGCAGTTCTTC | TRBJ2-1 | 13 | once | - | TRBV10-1
CASSWSGNTEAFF | TGTGCCAGCAGTTGGAGTGGTAACACTGAAGCTTTCTTT | TRBJ1-1 | 13 | - | - | TRBV6-5
CAWSLSGGVPGQYF | TGTGCCTGGAGTCTTAGCGGGGGAGTCCCCGGACAGTACTTC | TRBJ2-7 | 14 | - | TRBD2 | TRBV30
CASRTAGLYGYTF | TGTGCCAGTAGAACGGCAGGGCTGTATGGCTACACCTTC | TRBJ1-2 | 13 | few | - | TRBV19
CASSLRTSGSSPDTQYF | TGTGCCAGCTCACTACGGACTAGCGGCTCTTCACCGGATACGCAGTATTTT | TRBJ2-3 | 17 | - | TRBD2 | TRBV18
CASSQDRGGQETQYF | TGTGCCAGCAGCCAAGATCGGGGGGGCCAAGAGACCCAGTACTTC | TRBJ2-5 | 15 | - | TRBD2 | TRBV4-2
CAWGPRGRGEAFF | TGTGCCTGGGGACCCAGGGGGCGAGGTGAAGCTTTCTTT | TRBJ1-1 | 13 | - | TRBD1 | TRBV30
CASSPITGPGELFF | TGTGCCAGCAGCCCAATAACAGGGCCCGGGGAGCTGTTTTTT | TRBJ2-2 | 14 | - | - | TRBV7-3
CASSFRWSGSGNTIYF | TGTGCCAGCAGCTTTAGATGGTCTGGCTCTGGAAACACCATATATTTT | TRBJ1-3 | 16 | - | - | TRBV7-8
CASSRTGGESANYGYTF | TGTGCCAGCAGCAGAACAGGGGGCGAGTCAGCTAACTATGGCTACACCTTC | TRBJ1-2 | 17 | - | TRBD1 | TRBV7-8
CASSWDRADNSPLHF | TGTGCCAGCAGTTGGGACAGAGCCGATAATTCACCCCTCCACTTT | TRBJ1-6 | 15 | - | TRBD1 | TRBV27
CASSVLTGKEQYF | TGCGCCAGCAGCGTTTTGACAGGGAAGGAGCAGTACTTC | TRBJ2-7 | 13 | - | TRBD1 | TRBV4-3
CASSQEPTGLAGSYNEQFF | TGCGCCAGCAGCCAAGAACCAACGGGACTAGCGGGCTCCTACAATGAGCAGTTCTTC | TRBJ2-1 | 19 | - | TRBD2 | TRBV4-3
CASSVGGGQAYEQYF | TGTGCCAGCAGCGTAGGGGGGGGGCAGGCGTACGAGCAGTACTTC | TRBJ2-7 | 15 | - | - | TRBV9
CAWSRGAGDYGYTF | TGTGCCTGGAGTCGGGGGGCAGGAGACTATGGCTACACCTTC | TRBJ1-2 | 14 | few | - | TRBV30